This T cell receptor beta chain emerged from a study of cytomegalovirus exposure and HLA in healthy donors. V was clipped by 0 bases and J by 5 bases, with 11 bases between them. The CDR3 loop spans 15 amino acids. Germline V gene data show CDR1 as SGHRS and CDR2 as YFSETQ. Study-level results: Per a later analysis, HLA-associated TCR beta chains showed more clonal expansion than other, equally common TCR beta chains. Common viral pathogens seemed, in a later analysis, to connect with several of the most significant clusters. In an earlier analysis, productive rearrangement rates for most beta V segments clustered near 87% or 30%.

Vbeta (60) and Jbeta (13) primers were used in the PCR. Sequenced by immunoSEQ multiplex PCR; TCRdb stores in-frame clones only, minus some. The specimen's table records fewer than 150,000 clones. Notes on this clone: The target antigen is unknown.

This chain connects TRBV5-1 to TRBJ2-2; TRBD2 is a possible D gene (5 bases). The TCR originated in a man in his forties in good health and CMV-seronegative. Sequenced input: PBMCs. CDR3 DNA sequence: TGCGCCAGCAGCTTGGAAGCCGGGGTGACCGGGGAGCTGTTTTTT. The encoded protein is CASSLEAGVTGELFF.